This T cell receptor beta chain was profiled in a study of shared clonotypes between healthy human individuals. V was pared by 3 bases and J by 7 bases, with 9 bases between. In germline, CDR1 is MDHEN, CDR2 SYDVKM. The CDR3 length is 12 residues. As regards this clone: The sample carries other DNA sequences with the same CDR3.

TCRdb's table, derived via immunoSEQ multiplex PCR, lists solely in-frame clones and lacks some. Of a few million clones in the sample, around 90% were seen once. Input material: naive CD4+ T cells from PBMCs. The subset was: CD45RA+ positively selected. The origin of this receptor is a man aged 18 to 30 in good health. Some clones in this sample may be carry-over from other donors' samples. The chain is built from TRBV28 and TRBJ1-2; maybe TRBD1 (6 bases). The CDR3 sequence is CASSLARGGYTF. The CDR3 DNA follows: TGTGCCAGCAGTTTGGCCAGGGGTGGCTACACCTTC.